The clone carrying this T cell receptor beta chain came up a few times. The antigen remains undetermined. Sequenced by immunoSEQ multiplex PCR; TCRdb stores in-frame clones only, minus some. Among about 14,000 clones listed, over 65% were seen once. The data are from a study of PD-1 blockade in classical Hodgkin lymphoma. Broader study findings: Newly diagnosed patients were said to have less baseline TCR diversity than healthy donors did. With respect to the repertoire differences, their causes, possibly disease activity or prior therapy, remain undefined. Those starting nivolumab under 1 year post-ASCT were excluded.

The patients all showed relapse after autologous stem cell transplantation, while their brentuximab vedotin exposure varied. The trim removed 4 bases at V and 1 base at J, leaving 3 bases unmatched. The CDR3 has 14 residues. Germline-derived CDR1 and CDR2 are MNHEY and SVGAGI. This specimen was peripheral blood mononuclear cells (PBMCs), taken at baseline. This receptor was identified in a human donor with classical Hodgkin lymphoma. The chain has TRBV6-5 and TRBJ1-1, with 7 positions matching TRBD1. The CDR3 DNA reads TGTGCCAGCAGTTTGGCAGGGGGGAACACTGAAGCTTTCTTT. It yields the protein CASSLAGGNTEAFF.